This T cell receptor beta chain was captured by sequencing in a study of cytomegalovirus exposure and HLA in healthy donors. With 60 Vbeta and 13 Jbeta primers, the PCR was carried out. TCRdb's table, derived via immunoSEQ multiplex PCR, lists solely in-frame clones and lacks some. The sample holds 150,000 or so clones, roughly 79% seen once. V gave up 6 bases and J gave up 4 bases; unmatched junction bases: 2. The germline gives CDR1 SGHRS, CDR2 YFSETQ. This CDR3 is 13 amino acids long. This clone has a handful of counts. The TCR was taken from a middle-aged woman in good health and CMV-seronegative. Sequencing was performed on PBMCs. This chain uses TRBV5-1 with TRBJ2-1; 9 bases are shared with TRBD2. The CDR3 protein is CASTLAGYNEQFF. CDR3 sequence (DNA): TGCGCCAGCACCCTAGCGGGGTACAATGAGCAGTTCTTC.